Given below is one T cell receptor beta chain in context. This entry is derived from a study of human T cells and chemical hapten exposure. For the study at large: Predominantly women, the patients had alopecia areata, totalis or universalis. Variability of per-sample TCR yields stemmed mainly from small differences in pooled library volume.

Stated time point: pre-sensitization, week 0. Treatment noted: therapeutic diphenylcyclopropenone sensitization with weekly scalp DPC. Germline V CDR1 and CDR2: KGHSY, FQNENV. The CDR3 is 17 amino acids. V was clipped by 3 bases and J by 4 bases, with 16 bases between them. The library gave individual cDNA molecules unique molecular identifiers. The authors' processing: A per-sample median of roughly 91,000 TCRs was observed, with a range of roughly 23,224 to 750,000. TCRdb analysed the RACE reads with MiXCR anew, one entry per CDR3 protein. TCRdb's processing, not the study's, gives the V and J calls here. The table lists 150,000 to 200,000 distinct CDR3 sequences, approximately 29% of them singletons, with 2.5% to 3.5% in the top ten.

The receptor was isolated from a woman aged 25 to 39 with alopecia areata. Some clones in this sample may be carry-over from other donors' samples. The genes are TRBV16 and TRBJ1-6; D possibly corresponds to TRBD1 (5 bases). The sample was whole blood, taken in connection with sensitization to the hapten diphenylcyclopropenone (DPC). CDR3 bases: TGTGCCAGCAGCCAGTCGACTGGGGGAATTTATAATTCACCCCTCCACTTT. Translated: CASSQSTGGIYNSPLHF.